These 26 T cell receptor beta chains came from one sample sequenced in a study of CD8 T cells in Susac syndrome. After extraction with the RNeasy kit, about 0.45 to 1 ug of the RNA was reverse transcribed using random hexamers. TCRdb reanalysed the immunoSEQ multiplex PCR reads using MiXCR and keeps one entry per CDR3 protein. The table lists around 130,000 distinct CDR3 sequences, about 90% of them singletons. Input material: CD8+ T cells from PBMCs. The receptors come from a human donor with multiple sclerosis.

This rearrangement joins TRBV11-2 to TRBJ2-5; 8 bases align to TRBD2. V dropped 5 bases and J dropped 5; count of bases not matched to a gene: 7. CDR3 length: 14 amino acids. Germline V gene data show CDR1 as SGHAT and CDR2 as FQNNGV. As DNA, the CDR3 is TGTGCCAGCAGCCCGGGACTAGGGGAGGAGACCCAGTACTTC. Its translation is CASSPGLGEETQYF.

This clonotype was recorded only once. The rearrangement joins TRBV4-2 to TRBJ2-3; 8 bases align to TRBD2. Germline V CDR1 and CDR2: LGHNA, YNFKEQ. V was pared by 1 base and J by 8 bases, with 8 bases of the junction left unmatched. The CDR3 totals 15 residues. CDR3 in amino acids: CASSQAGGPTGTQYF. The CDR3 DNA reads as TGTGCCAGCAGCCAAGCGGGGGGGCCGACGGGTACGCAGTATTTT.

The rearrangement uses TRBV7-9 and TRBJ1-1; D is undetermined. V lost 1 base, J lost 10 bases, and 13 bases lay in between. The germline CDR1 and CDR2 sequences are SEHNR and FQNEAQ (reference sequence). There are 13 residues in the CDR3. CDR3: CASSLGVGSGAFF. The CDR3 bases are TGTGCCAGCAGCTTAGGGGTAGGGAGCGGAGCTTTCTTT.

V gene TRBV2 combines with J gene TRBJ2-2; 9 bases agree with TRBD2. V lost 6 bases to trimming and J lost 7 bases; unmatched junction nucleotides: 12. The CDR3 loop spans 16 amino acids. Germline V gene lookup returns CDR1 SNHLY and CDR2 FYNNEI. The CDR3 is CASRRGSSGRGGELFF. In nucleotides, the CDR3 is TGTGCCAGCAGGAGGGGGAGTAGCGGGAGAGGCGGGGAGCTGTTTTTT.

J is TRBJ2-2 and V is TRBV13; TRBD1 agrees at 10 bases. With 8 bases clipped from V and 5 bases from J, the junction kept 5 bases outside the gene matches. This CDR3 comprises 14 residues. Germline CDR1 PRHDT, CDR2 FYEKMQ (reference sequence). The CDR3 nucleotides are TGTGCCAGCGAGTGGGACAGGGGAACCGGGGAGCTGTTTTTT. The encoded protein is CASEWDRGTGELFF.

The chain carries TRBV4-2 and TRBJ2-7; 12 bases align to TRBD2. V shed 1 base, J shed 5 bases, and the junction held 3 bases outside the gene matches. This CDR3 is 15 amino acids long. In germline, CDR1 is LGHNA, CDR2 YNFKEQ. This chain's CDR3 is CASSQGLAGVHEQYF. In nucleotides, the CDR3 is TGTGCCAGCAGCCAAGGACTAGCGGGAGTCCACGAGCAGTACTTC.

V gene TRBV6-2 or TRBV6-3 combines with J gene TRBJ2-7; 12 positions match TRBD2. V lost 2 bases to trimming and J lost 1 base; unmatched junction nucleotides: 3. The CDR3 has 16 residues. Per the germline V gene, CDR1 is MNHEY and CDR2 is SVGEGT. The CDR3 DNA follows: TGTGCCAGCAGTTACGGGACTAGCGGGCCTTCCTACGAGCAGTACTTC. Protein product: CASSYGTSGPSYEQYF.

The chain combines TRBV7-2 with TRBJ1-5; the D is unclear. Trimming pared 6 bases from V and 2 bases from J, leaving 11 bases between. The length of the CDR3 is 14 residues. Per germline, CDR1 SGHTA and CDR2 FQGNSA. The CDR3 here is CASSNGIGNQPQHF. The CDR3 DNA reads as TGTGCCAGCAGTAACGGTATAGGCAATCAGCCCCAGCATTTT. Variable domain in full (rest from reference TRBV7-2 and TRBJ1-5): GAGVSQSPSNKVTEKGKDVELRCDPISGHTALYWYRQSLGQGLEFLIYFQGNSAPDKSGLPSDRFSAERTGGSVSTLTIQRTQQEDSAVYLCASSNGIGNQPQHFGDGTRLSIL.

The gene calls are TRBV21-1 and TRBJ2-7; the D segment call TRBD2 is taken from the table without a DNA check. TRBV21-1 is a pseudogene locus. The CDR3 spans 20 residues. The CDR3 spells CASSSPPGLAGVEDSYEQYF. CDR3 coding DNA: TGTGCCAGCAGCAGCCCTCCTGGACTAGCGGGAGTGGAAGACTCCTACGAGCAGTACTTC.

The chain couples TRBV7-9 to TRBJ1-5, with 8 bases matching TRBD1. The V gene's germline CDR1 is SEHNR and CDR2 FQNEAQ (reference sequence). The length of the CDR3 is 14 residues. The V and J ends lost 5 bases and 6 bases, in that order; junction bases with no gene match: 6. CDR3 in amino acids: CASSDGQGFQPQHF. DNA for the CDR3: TGTGCCAGCAGCGATGGACAGGGTTTTCAGCCCCAGCATTTT.

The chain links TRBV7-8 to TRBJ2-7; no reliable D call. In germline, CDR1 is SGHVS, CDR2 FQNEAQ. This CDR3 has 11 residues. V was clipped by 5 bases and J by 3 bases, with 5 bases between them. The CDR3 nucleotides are TGTGCCAGCAGCCCTCACTACGAGCAGTACTTC. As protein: CASSPHYEQYF.

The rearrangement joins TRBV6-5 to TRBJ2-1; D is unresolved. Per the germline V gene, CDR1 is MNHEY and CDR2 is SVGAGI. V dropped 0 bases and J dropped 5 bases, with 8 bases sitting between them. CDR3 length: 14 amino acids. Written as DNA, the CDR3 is TGTGCCAGCAGTTACTCGATTTCAGACAATGAGCAGTTCTTC. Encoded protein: CASSYSISDNEQFF.

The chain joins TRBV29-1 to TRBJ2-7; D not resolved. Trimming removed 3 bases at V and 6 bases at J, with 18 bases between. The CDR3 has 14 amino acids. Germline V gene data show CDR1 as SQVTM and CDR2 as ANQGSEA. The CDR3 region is CSVEGPGTSVEQYF. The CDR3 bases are TGCAGCGTTGAGGGCCCCGGTACGTCAGTCGAGCAGTACTTC.

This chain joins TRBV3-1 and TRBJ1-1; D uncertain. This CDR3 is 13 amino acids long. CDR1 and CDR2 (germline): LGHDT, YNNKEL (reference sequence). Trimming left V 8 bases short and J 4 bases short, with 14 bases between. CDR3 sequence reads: CASRPLRGTEAFF. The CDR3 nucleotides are TGTGCCAGCCGTCCTCTCCGGGGCACTGAAGCTTTCTTT.

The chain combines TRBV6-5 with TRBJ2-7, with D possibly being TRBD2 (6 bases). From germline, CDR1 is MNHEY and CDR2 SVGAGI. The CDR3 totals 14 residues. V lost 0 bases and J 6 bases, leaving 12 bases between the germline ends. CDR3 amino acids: CASSYSEGLREQYF. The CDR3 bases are TGTGCCAGCAGTTACTCGGAGGGATTACGCGAGCAGTACTTC.

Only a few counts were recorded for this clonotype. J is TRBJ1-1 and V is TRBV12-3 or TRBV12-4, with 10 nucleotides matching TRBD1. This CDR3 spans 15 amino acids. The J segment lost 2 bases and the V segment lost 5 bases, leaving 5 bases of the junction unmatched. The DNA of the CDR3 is TGTGCCAGCAGTCCGACAGGGGGCGCAAACACTGAAGCTTTCTTT. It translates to CASSPTGGANTEAFF.

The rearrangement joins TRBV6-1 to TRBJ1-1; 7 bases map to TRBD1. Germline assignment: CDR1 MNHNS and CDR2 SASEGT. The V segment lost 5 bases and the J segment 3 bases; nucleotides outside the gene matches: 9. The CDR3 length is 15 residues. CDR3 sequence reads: CASSPRGSVDTEAFF. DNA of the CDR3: TGTGCCAGCAGTCCCAGGGGGTCGGTGGACACTGAAGCTTTCTTT.

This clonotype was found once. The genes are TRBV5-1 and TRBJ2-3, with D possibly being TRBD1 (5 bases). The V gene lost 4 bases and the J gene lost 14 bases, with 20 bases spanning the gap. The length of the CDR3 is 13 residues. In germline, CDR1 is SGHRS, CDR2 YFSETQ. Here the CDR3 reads CASSPDNGPTWYF. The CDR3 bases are TGCGCCAGCAGCCCGGACAATGGGCCGACTTGGTATTTT.

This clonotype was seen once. CDR3 residues: CASGYGDQPQHF. DNA of the CDR3: TGTGCCAGCGGTTACGGAGATCAGCCCCAGCATTTT. The V call is TRBV2, the J call TRBJ1-5; D unclear. CDR1 and CDR2 from the germline V gene are SNHLY and FYNNEI. Trimming took off 8 bases at V and 5 bases at J, with 10 bases between the two ends. The CDR3 covers 12 residues.

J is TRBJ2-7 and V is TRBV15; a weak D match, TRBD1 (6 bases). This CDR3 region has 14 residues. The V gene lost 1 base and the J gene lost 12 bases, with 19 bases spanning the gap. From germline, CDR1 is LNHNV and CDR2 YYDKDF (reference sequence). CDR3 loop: CATSRGTDPERVYF. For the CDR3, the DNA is TGTGCCACCAGCAGAGGGACAGATCCAGAAAGAGTGTACTTC.

The CDR3 here is CASSPSDGGMNTEAFF. CDR3 in DNA: TGCGCCAGCAGCCCTTCGGACGGGGGCATGAACACTGAAGCTTTCTTT. This sequence joins TRBV4-1 and TRBJ1-1; perhaps TRBD1 as D (6 bases). The CDR3 spans 16 residues. Looked up from germline, CDR1 is MGHRA and CDR2 is YSYEKL. Trimming took off 4 bases at V and 0 bases at J, with 15 bases between the two ends.

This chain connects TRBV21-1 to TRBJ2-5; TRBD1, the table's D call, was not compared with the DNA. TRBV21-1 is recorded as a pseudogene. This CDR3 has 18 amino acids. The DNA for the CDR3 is TGTGCCAGCAGCAAAGTGGGGTCCCAGGCTTCCCATCGGGAGACCCAGTACTTC. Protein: CASSKVGSQASHRETQYF.

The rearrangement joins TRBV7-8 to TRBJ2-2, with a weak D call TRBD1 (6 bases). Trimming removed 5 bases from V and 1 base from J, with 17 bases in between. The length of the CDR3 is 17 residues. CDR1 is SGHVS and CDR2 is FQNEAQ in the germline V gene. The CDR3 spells CASSPDGETGNTGELFF. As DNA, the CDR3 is TGTGCCAGCAGCCCCGATGGGGAGACAGGGAACACCGGGGAGCTGTTTTTT.

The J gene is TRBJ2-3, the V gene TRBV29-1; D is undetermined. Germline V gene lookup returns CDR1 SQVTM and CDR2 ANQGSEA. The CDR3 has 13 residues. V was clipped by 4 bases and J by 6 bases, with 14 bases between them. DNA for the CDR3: TGCAGCGTTGGCTTCGACATGACGGATACGCAGTATTTT. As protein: CSVGFDMTDTQYF.

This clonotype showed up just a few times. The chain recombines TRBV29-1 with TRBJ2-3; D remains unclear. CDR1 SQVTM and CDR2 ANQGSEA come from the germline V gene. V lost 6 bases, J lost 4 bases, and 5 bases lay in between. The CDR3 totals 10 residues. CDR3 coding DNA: TGCAGCGTGGCTGCAGATACGCAGTATTTT. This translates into CSVAADTQYF.

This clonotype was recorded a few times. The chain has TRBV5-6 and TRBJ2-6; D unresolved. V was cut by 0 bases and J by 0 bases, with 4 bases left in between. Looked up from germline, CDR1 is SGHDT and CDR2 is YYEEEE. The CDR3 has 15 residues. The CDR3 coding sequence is TGTGCCAGCAGCTTGGAGGGCTCTGGGGCCAACGTCCTGACTTTC. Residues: CASSLEGSGANVLTF. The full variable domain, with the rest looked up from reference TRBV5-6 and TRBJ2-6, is DAGVTQSPTHLIKTRGQQVTLRCSPKSGHDTVSWYQQALGQGPQFIFQYYEEEERQRGNFPDRFSGHQFPNYSSELNVNALLLGDSALYLCASSLEGSGANVLTFGAGSRLTVL.